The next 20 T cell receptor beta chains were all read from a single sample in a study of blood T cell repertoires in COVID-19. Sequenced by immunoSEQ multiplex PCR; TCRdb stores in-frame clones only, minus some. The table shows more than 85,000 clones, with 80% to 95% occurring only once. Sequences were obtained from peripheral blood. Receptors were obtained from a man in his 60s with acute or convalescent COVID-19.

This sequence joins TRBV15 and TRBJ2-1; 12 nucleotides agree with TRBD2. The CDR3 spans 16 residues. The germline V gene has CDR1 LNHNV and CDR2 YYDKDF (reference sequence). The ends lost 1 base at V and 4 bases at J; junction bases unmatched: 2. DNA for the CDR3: TGTGCCACCAGCAGAGCGCTAGCGGGAGGGTACAATGAGCAGTTCTTC. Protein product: CATSRALAGGYNEQFF.

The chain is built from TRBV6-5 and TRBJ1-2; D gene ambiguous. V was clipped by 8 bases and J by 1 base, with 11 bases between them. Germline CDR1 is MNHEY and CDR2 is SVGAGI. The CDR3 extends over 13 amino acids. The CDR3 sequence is CASSRGVNYGYTF. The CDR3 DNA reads TGTGCCAGCTCCCGAGGAGTTAACTATGGCTACACCTTC.

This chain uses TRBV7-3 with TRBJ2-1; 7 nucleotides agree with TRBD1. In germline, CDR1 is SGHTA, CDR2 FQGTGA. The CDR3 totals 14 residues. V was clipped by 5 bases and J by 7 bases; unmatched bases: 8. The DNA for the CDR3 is TGTGCCAGCAGCCTCACGGGACAGTGGAATGAGCAGTTCTTC. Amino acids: CASSLTGQWNEQFF. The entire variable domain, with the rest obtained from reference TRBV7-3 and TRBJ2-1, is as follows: GAGVSQTPSNKVTEKGKYVELRCDPISGHTALYWYRQSLGQGPEFLIYFQGTGAADDSGLPNDRFFAVRPEGSVSTLKIQRTERGDSAVYLCASSLTGQWNEQFFGPGTRLTVL.

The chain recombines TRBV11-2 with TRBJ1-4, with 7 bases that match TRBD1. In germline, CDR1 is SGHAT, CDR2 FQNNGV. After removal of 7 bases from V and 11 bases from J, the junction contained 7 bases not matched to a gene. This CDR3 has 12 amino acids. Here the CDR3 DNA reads TGTGCCAGCACAGGTGCCAGGGGGAAACTGTTTTTT. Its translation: CASTGARGKLFF.

For the CDR3, the DNA is TGTGCCAGCAGAGGACAGGGGGGAACCGGGGAGCTGTTTTTT. Protein sequence: CASRGQGGTGELFF. The J gene is TRBJ2-2, the V gene TRBV7-6; TRBD1 matches 10 bases. CDR1 and CDR2 (germline): SGHVS, FNYEAQ. The CDR3 loop spans 14 amino acids. Germline trimming cut 6 bases from V and 5 bases from J; bases unmatched to any gene: 3.

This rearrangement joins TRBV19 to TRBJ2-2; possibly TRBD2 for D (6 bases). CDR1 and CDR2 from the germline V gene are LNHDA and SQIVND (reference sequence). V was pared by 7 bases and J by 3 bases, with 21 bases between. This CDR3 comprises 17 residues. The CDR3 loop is CASTPWRVTRDTGELFF. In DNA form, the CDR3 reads TGTGCCAGTACCCCCTGGAGGGTGACAAGGGACACCGGGGAGCTGTTTTTT.

The CDR3 loop is CASSFGGDETQYF. CDR3 sequence (DNA): TGTGCCAGCAGTTTTGGGGGGGACGAGACCCAGTACTTC. V is TRBV12-3 or TRBV12-4 and J is TRBJ2-5, with TRBD2 matching 7 bases. V was clipped by 3 bases and J by 5 bases; unmatched bases: 3. This CDR3 region has 13 residues.

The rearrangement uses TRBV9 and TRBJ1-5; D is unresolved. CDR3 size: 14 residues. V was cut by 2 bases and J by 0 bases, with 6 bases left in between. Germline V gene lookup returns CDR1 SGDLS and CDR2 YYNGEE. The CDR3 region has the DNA TGTGCCAGCAGCGTCGGACTTAGCAATCAGCCCCAGCATTTT. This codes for CASSVGLSNQPQHF. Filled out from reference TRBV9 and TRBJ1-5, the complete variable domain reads DSGVTQTPKHLITATGQRVTLRCSPRSGDLSVYWYQQSLDQGLQFLIQYYNGEERAKGNILERFSAQQFPDLHSELNLSSLELGDSALYFCASSVGLSNQPQHFGDGTRLSIL.

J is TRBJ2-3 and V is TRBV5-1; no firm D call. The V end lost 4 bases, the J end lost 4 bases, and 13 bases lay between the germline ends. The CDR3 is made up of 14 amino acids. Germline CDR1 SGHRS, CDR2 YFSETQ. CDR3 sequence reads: CASSLQPSADTQYF. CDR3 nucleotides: TGCGCCAGCAGCCTGCAACCGAGCGCAGATACGCAGTATTTT.

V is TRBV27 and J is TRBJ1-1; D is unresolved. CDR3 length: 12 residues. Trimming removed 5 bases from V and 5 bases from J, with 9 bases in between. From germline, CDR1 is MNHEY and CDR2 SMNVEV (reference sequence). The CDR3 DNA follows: TGTGCCAGCAGTGATCGGCGGACTGAAGCTTTCTTT. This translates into CASSDRRTEAFF.

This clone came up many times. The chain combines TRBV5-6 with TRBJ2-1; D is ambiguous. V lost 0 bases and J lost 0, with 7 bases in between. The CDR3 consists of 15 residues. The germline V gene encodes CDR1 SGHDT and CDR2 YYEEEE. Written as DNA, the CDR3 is TGTGCCAGCAGCTTGGAGCCCTTCTCCTACAATGAGCAGTTCTTC. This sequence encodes CASSLEPFSYNEQFF.

In DNA form, the CDR3 reads TGCAGCGTTGGCGAGGGTAATTCACCCCTCCACTTT. It codes for CSVGEGNSPLHF. The genes are TRBV29-1 and TRBJ1-6; D is uncertain. Per the germline V gene, CDR1 is SQVTM and CDR2 is ANQGSEA. Trimming left V 4 bases short and J 6 bases short, with 7 bases between. The CDR3 is made up of 12 amino acids.

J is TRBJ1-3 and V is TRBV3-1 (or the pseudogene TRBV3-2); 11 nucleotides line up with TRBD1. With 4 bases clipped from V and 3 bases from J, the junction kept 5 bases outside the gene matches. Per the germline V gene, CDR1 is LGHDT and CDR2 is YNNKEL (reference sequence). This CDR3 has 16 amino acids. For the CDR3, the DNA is TGTGCCAGCAGCCCCTGGACAGGGGGCGGTGGAAACACCATATATTTT. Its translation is CASSPWTGGGGNTIYF.

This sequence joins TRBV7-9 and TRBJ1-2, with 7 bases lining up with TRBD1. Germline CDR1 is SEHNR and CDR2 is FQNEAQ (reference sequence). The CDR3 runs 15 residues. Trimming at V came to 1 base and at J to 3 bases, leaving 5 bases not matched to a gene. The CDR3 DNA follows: TGTGCCAGCAGCTTAGAAAGGGGACAGTACTATGGCTACACCTTC. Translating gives CASSLERGQYYGYTF.

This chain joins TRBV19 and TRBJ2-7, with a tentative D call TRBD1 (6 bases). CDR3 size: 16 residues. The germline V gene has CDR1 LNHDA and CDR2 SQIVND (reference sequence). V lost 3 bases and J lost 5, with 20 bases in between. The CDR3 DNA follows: TGTGCCAGTAGTATCGATGGTGCCACAGGGCGCAACGAGCAGTACTTC. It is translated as CASSIDGATGRNEQYF.

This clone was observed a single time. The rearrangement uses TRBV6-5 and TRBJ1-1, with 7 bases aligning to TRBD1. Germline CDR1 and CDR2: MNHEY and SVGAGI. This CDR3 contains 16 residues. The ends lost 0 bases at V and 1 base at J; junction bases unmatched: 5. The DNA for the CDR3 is TGTGCCAGCAGTTACTCTATTAGGACAGGGAACACTGAAGCTTTCTTT. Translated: CASSYSIRTGNTEAFF.

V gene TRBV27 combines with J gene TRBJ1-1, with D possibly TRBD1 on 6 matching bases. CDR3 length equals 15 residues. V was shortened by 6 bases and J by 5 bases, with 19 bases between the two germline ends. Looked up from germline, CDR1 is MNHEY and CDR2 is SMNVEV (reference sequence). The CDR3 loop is CASSLGRGVITEAFF. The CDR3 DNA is TGTGCCAGCAGCCTAGGGAGGGGGGTCATAACTGAAGCTTTCTTT.

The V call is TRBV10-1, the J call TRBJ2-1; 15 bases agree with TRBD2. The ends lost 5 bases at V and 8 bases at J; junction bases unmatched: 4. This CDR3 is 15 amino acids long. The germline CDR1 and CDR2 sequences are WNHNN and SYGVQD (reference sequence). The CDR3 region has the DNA TGCGCCAGCAGTCTGGGACTAGCGGGAGGTGATGAGCAGTTCTTC. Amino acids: CASSLGLAGGDEQFF.

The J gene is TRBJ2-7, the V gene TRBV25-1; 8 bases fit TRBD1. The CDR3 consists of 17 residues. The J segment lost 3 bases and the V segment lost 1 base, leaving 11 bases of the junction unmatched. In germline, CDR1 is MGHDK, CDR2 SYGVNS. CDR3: CASSELSGSRGLYEQYF. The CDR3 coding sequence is TGTGCCAGCAGTGAATTGTCTGGTAGCAGGGGGCTCTACGAGCAGTACTTC.

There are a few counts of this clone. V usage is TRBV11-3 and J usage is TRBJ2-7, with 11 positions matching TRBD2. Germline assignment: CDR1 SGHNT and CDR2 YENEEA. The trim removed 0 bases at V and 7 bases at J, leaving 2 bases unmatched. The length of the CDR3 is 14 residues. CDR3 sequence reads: CASSLEGTSGEQYV. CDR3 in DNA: TGTGCCAGCAGCTTAGAGGGGACTAGCGGAGAGCAGTACGTC.